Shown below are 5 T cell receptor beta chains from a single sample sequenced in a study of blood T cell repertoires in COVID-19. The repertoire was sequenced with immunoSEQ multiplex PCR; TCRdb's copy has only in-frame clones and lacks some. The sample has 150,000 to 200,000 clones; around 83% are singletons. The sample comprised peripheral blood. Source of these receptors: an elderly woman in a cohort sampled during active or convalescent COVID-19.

The CDR3 loop reads CATSDLGTKFF. In DNA, the CDR3 is TGTGCCACCAGTGACCTCGGGACAAAGTTCTTC. The rearrangement uses TRBV24-1 and TRBJ2-1, with D perhaps TRBD1 (6 bases). Trimming shortened V by 4 bases and J by 14 bases, and 11 bases separated the two germline ends. CDR1 KGHDR and CDR2 SFDVKD come from the germline V gene. The CDR3 is made up of 11 amino acids.

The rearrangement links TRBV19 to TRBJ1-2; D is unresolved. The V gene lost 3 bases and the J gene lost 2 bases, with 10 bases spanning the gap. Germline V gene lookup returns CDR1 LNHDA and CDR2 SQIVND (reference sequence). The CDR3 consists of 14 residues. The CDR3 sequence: CASSMGRVNYGYTF. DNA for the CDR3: TGTGCCAGTAGTATGGGGAGGGTAAACTATGGCTACACCTTC.

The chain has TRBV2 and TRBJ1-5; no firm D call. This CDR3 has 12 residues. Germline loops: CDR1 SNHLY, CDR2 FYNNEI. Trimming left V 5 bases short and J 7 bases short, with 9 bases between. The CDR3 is CASSYSLQPQHF. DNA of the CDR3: TGTGCCAGCAGTTACAGCTTGCAGCCCCAGCATTTT. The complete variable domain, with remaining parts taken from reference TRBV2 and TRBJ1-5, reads EPEVTQTPSHQVTQMGQEVILRCVPISNHLYFYWYRQILGQKVEFLVSFYNNEISEKSEIFDDQFSVERPDGSNFTLKIRSTKLEDSAMYFCASSYSLQPQHFGDGTRLSIL.

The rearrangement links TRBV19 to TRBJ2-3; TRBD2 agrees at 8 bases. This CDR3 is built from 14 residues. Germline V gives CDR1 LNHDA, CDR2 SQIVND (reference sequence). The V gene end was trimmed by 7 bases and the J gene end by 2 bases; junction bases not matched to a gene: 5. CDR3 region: CASKSSGTTDTQYF. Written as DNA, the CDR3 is TGTGCCAGTAAGAGTAGCGGGACCACAGATACGCAGTATTTT.

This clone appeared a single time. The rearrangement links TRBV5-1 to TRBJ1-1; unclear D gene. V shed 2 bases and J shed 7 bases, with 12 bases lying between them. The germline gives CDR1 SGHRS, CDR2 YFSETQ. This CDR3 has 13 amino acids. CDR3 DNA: TGCGCCAGCAGCTTTGGTGCACAGAGTGAAGCTTTCTTT. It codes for CASSFGAQSEAFF.